These T cell receptor beta chains were read from a single sample in a study of Graves' ophthalmopathy and Graves' hyperthyroidism. TCRdb re-called the multiplex PCR reads through MiXCR, storing one row per CDR3 protein. The sample has approximately 640,000 distinct CDR3 sequences, about two fifths seen once. The sequenced sample was peripheral blood. The receptors originated from an adult man with Graves' ophthalmopathy. CDR3s leave out the opening cysteine and the closing phenylalanine or tryptophan. Each record gives: V gene, D gene, J gene, CDR3 protein. D genes are given only for firm matches.

V gene: TRBV24-1; D gene: TRBD1; J gene: TRBJ1-2; CDR3 protein: ATSDYAFYWTGCDYGYT
V gene: TRBV7-9; D gene: TRBD1; J gene: TRBJ2-7; CDR3 protein: ASSLFGSGTGFYEQY
V gene: TRBV9; D gene: TRBD2; J gene: TRBJ2-5; CDR3 protein: ASSTSGSASGGQETQY
V gene: TRBV7-2; D gene: TRBD1; J gene: TRBJ1-2; CDR3 protein: AIRPGTGDRINYGYT
V gene: TRBV20-1; D gene: .; J gene: TRBJ1-4; CDR3 protein: SASSRNEKLF
V gene: TRBV19; D gene: TRBD2; J gene: TRBJ2-7; CDR3 protein: ASTPTSGDLYEQY
V gene: TRBV25-1; D gene: TRBD1; J gene: TRBJ2-2; CDR3 protein: ASTRTGPAGELF
V gene: TRBV2; D gene: .; J gene: TRBJ1-5; CDR3 protein: ASSEGGTQH
V gene: TRBV20-1; D gene: .; J gene: TRBJ2-7; CDR3 protein: SAKIGGVSYEQY
V gene: TRBV5-1; D gene: TRBD1; J gene: TRBJ1-3; CDR3 protein: ASSQKTGFGNTIY
V gene: TRBV4-3; D gene: .; J gene: TRBJ2-7; CDR3 protein: ASSQAAQGHYEQY
V gene: TRBV25-1; D gene: TRBD2; J gene: TRBJ2-3; CDR3 protein: ASSDERGGGETDTQY
V gene: TRBV7-8; D gene: .; J gene: TRBJ1-5; CDR3 protein: ASSLGEEPQH
V gene: TRBV24-1; D gene: TRBD2; J gene: TRBJ2-5; CDR3 protein: ATASRERQETQY
V gene: TRBV11-2; D gene: TRBD1; J gene: TRBJ2-7; CDR3 protein: ASSVGTGIDVQY
V gene: TRBV7-7; D gene: .; J gene: TRBJ2-5; CDR3 protein: ASLGRGETQY
V gene: TRBV6-5; D gene: TRBD1; J gene: TRBJ1-5; CDR3 protein: ASSRDRAQQPQH
V gene: TRBV29-1; D gene: .; J gene: TRBJ2-2; CDR3 protein: SVGSGGELF
V gene: TRBV9; D gene: TRBD2; J gene: TRBJ2-2; CDR3 protein: ASSQHHGGGVVGELF
V gene: TRBV2; D gene: .; J gene: TRBJ2-7; CDR3 protein: AIIGRTTHEQY
V gene: TRBV7-8; D gene: .; J gene: TRBJ1-5; CDR3 protein: ASSEARVGNQPQH
V gene: TRBV20-1; D gene: .; J gene: TRBJ1-5; CDR3 protein: SARPTAGGGQPQH
V gene: TRBV25-1; D gene: .; J gene: TRBJ2-7; CDR3 protein: ASSLSVTYEQY
V gene: TRBV9; D gene: TRBD2; J gene: TRBJ2-7; CDR3 protein: ASSVARDDAGVGSEQY
V gene: TRBV7-3; D gene: .; J gene: TRBJ2-2; CDR3 protein: ASSLHTGTTGELF
V gene: TRBV7-2; D gene: .; J gene: TRBJ2-2; CDR3 protein: ASSQAWTGGGRNTGELF
V gene: TRBV10-3; D gene: TRBD1; J gene: TRBJ2-5; CDR3 protein: ASSYPGQGSWEETQY
V gene: TRBV7-9; D gene: .; J gene: TRBJ1-1; CDR3 protein: ASSLDSSTEAF
V gene: TRBV29-1; D gene: TRBD2; J gene: TRBJ2-7; CDR3 protein: SPTLAGGYEQY
V gene: TRBV29-1; D gene: .; J gene: TRBJ1-5; CDR3 protein: SVGSGNQPQH
V gene: TRBV19; D gene: .; J gene: TRBJ1-4; CDR3 protein: ASRNSLDEKLF
V gene: TRBV2; D gene: .; J gene: TRBJ1-2; CDR3 protein: ASSEVGGAIYGYT
V gene: TRBV7-8; D gene: .; J gene: TRBJ1-3; CDR3 protein: ASSLWGLVSGNTIY
V gene: TRBV12-3/TRBV12-4; D gene: .; J gene: TRBJ1-4; CDR3 protein: ASSLRAGEKLF
V gene: TRBV5-1; D gene: .; J gene: TRBJ2-2; CDR3 protein: ASSETGSTGELF
V gene: TRBV10-3; D gene: TRBD1; J gene: TRBJ1-1; CDR3 protein: AISEGPDRGAF
V gene: TRBV9; D gene: .; J gene: TRBJ2-2; CDR3 protein: ASSPSGTGELF
V gene: TRBV15; D gene: TRBD1; J gene: TRBJ1-4; CDR3 protein: ATRDREWEKLF
V gene: TRBV25-1; D gene: .; J gene: TRBJ2-3; CDR3 protein: ASSQDGTDTQY
V gene: TRBV19; D gene: .; J gene: TRBJ2-7; CDR3 protein: ASSLGVGRSVYEQY
V gene: TRBV5-1; D gene: .; J gene: TRBJ2-7; CDR3 protein: ASSPGPPLYEQY
V gene: TRBV25-1; D gene: .; J gene: TRBJ2-2; CDR3 protein: ASSEQGTGELF
V gene: TRBV2; D gene: .; J gene: TRBJ1-1; CDR3 protein: ASRPGVTGTEAF
V gene: TRBV9; D gene: .; J gene: TRBJ1-3; CDR3 protein: ASSPQVPGNTIY
V gene: TRBV7-8; D gene: .; J gene: TRBJ1-5; CDR3 protein: ASSSKWTADQPQH